Following are 23 T cell receptor beta chains from one sample sequenced in a study of shared clonotypes between healthy human individuals. Sequenced by immunoSEQ multiplex PCR; TCRdb stores in-frame clones only, minus some. The table lists 1,500,000 or so clones, approximately 98.5% of them singletons. Source material: naive CD4+ T cells sorted from blood. Subset in this sample: CD45RA+ positively selected. These receptors all stem from a man aged 30 to 45 in good health.

The CDR3 region has the DNA TGTGCCAGCAATACCGGGACAGGCACCGGGGAGCTGTTTTTT. Amino acid sequence: CASNTGTGTGELFF. The genes are TRBV2 and TRBJ2-2; 8 nucleotides agree with TRBD1. Germline V lookup: CDR1 SNHLY, CDR2 FYNNEI. J lost 4 bases, V lost 7 bases, and 5 bases had no gene match. The CDR3 extends over 14 amino acids.

The rearrangement links TRBV19 to TRBJ1-1, with 9 bases aligning to TRBD1. The CDR3 contains 17 residues. The ends lost 4 bases at V and 3 bases at J; junction bases unmatched: 12. Per germline, CDR1 LNHDA and CDR2 SQIVND (reference sequence). CDR3 nucleotide sequence: TGTGCCAGTAGTACGACAACAGGGGGCGAAATACACACTGAAGCTTTCTTT. Translation: CASSTTTGGEIHTEAFF.

The chain has TRBV5-6 and TRBJ1-4; possible D gene TRBD1, 6 bases. Trimming cost V 7 bases and J 6 bases, with 13 bases left between them. The CDR3 consists of 13 residues. Germline V lookup: CDR1 SGHDT, CDR2 YYEEEE. CDR3 sequence: CASHRRGDEKLFF. The CDR3 DNA is TGTGCCAGCCATCGCAGGGGAGATGAAAAACTGTTTTTT.

The V gene is TRBV7-9, the J gene TRBJ2-1, with D unclear. From germline, CDR1 is SEHNR and CDR2 FQNEAQ (reference sequence). The V and J ends lost 4 bases and 6 bases respectively, with 13 bases between them. The CDR3 runs to 14 residues. The CDR3 nucleotides read TGTGCCAGCAGCTCGTTCCGGGCTTCCAATGAGCAGTTCTTC. Protein: CASSSFRASNEQFF.

In its sample, this clone was seen once. The sample has other DNA sequences that encode this CDR3 too. V and J are TRBV7-2 and TRBJ1-1, with D tentatively TRBD1 (6 bases). The CDR3 consists of 12 residues. Germline V lookup: CDR1 SGHTA, CDR2 FQGNSA. The ends were cut back, 4 bases at V and 5 bases at J, with 8 bases in the middle. The CDR3 here is CASSSQGTEAFF. The CDR3 DNA reads as TGTGCCAGCAGCTCTCAGGGGACTGAAGCTTTCTTT. The complete variable domain, with remaining parts taken from reference TRBV7-2 and TRBJ1-1, reads GAGVSQSPSNKVTEKGKDVELRCDPISGHTALYWYRQSLGQGLEFLIYFQGNSAPDKSGLPSDRFSAERTGGSVSTLTIQRTQQEDSAVYLCASSSQGTEAFFGQGTRLTVV.

For this clone: Other nucleotide sequences in the sample specify the same CDR3. The rearrangement joins TRBV5-8 to TRBJ2-7, with D perhaps TRBD1 (6 bases). The V end lost 7 bases, the J end lost 4 bases, and 9 bases lay between the germline ends. Germline V gene sequence: CDR1 SGHTS, CDR2 YDEGEE. The CDR3 extends over 11 amino acids. The CDR3 DNA reads as TGTGCCAGCTCCAGGGGATACGAGCAGTACTTC. Its protein product is CASSRGYEQYF.

On this clone itself: This CDR3 is also generated by other DNA sequences in the sample. The chain links TRBV18 to TRBJ1-5; possible D gene TRBD1, 6 bases. The CDR3 is 13 residues long. V was clipped by 4 bases and J by 5 bases, with 9 bases between them. Germline CDR1 is KGHSH and CDR2 is LQKENI. The chain's CDR3 is CASSRGGDQPQHF. The CDR3 DNA follows: TGTGCCAGCTCACGAGGGGGAGATCAGCCCCAGCATTTT.

The chain joins TRBV18 to TRBJ1-5; TRBD1 matches at 7 bases. The ends lost 4 bases at V and 1 base at J; junction bases unmatched: 7. The CDR3 runs to 16 residues. Per germline, CDR1 KGHSH and CDR2 LQKENI. CDR3 region: CASSLRDRASNQPQHF. The CDR3 region has the DNA TGTGCCAGCTCACTTCGCGACAGGGCGAGCAATCAGCCCCAGCATTTT.

The chain recombines TRBV10-3 with TRBJ1-1; TRBD1 matches 9 bases. This CDR3 contains 13 residues. V lost 10 bases and J lost 7; bases outside the gene matches: 10. CDR1 is ENHRY and CDR2 is SYGVKD in the germline V gene. CDR3 bases: TGTGCCAACTCACCGGGACAGGGACTTGAAGCTTTCTTT. This sequence encodes CANSPGQGLEAFF.

The V gene is TRBV7-9, the J gene TRBJ2-2; possible D gene TRBD2, 5 bases. Germline V lookup: CDR1 SEHNR, CDR2 FQNEAQ (reference sequence). The CDR3 has 14 amino acids. Trimming shortened V by 4 bases and J by 3 bases, and 9 bases separated the two germline ends. DNA of the CDR3: TGTGCCAGCAGCTGGACTGATTACACCGGGGAGCTGTTTTTT. Its protein product is CASSWTDYTGELFF.

This clone occurred once. The V call is TRBV6-1, the J call TRBJ2-3; possible D gene TRBD2, 5 bases. Deletions cut 2 bases from V and 0 bases from J, with 15 bases between. The germline V gene encodes CDR1 MNHNS and CDR2 SASEGT. CDR3 length equals 17 residues. CDR3 sequence reads: CASSEMREAASTDTQYF. The CDR3 region has the DNA TGTGCCAGCAGTGAAATGAGGGAAGCGGCAAGCACAGATACGCAGTATTTT.

V gene TRBV7-2 combines with J gene TRBJ2-7; 8 bases align to TRBD2. Germline-derived CDR1 and CDR2 are SGHTA and FQGNSA. The CDR3 sequence is 15 residues long. Losses at the gene ends were 0 bases for V and 7 bases for J; bases not matched to a gene: 8. The chain's CDR3 is CASSLALAGGSEQYF. CDR3 in DNA: TGTGCCAGCAGCTTAGCGTTGGCGGGAGGTAGTGAGCAGTACTTC.

The rearrangement uses TRBV4-2 and TRBJ2-3; D assignment may be TRBD1 or TRBD2 (5 bases each). From germline, CDR1 is LGHNA and CDR2 YNFKEQ. Deletions cut 0 bases from V and 7 bases from J, with 20 bases between. The CDR3 is 17 residues long. The CDR3, as DNA: TGTGCCAGCAGCCAAGATGGGGTCGGGGACCCCCTCTATACGCAGTATTTT. Its translation: CASSQDGVGDPLYTQYF.

The chain carries TRBV30 and TRBJ1-5, with D perhaps matching TRBD1 (5 bases). Deletions cut 1 base from V and 1 base from J, with 14 bases between. The CDR3 runs to 16 residues. CDR1 and CDR2 from the germline V gene are GTSNPN and SVGIG (reference sequence). CDR3 sequence: CAWSAPRQISNQPQHF. For the CDR3, the DNA is TGTGCCTGGAGTGCCCCTCGACAGATAAGCAATCAGCCCCAGCATTTT.

The gene calls are TRBV2 and TRBJ1-1; 9 positions agree with TRBD1. CDR3 length equals 15 residues. Trimming removed 0 bases from V and 6 bases from J; junction bases left unmatched: 5. The germline gives CDR1 SNHLY, CDR2 FYNNEI. In nucleotides, the CDR3 is TGTGCCAGCAGTGAAGCGAGTAGGACAGGGGCTGAAGCTTTCTTT. This gives the protein CASSEASRTGAEAFF. Full variable domain (rest looked up from reference TRBV2 and TRBJ1-1): EPEVTQTPSHQVTQMGQEVILRCVPISNHLYFYWYRQILGQKVEFLVSFYNNEISEKSEIFDDQFSVERPDGSNFTLKIRSTKLEDSAMYFCASSEASRTGAEAFFGQGTRLTVV.

The J gene is TRBJ1-5, the V gene TRBV6-1; D is unresolved. Germline CDR1 is MNHNS and CDR2 is SASEGT. Trimming stripped 2 bases from V and 9 bases from J, with 11 bases between. The CDR3 sequence is 13 residues long. CDR3 region: CASSERSDLPQHF. Written as DNA, the CDR3 is TGTGCCAGCAGTGAACGGTCTGATCTGCCCCAGCATTTT.

The rearrangement links TRBV11-2 to TRBJ2-7; D is perhaps TRBD2 (5 bases). Trimming stripped 4 bases from V and 4 bases from J, with 14 bases between. CDR3 length: 14 amino acids. CDR1 SGHAT and CDR2 FQNNGV come from the germline V gene. The CDR3 nucleotides read TGTGCCAGCAGCTCGATAACCCGGACTTACGAGCAGTACTTC. Protein product: CASSSITRTYEQYF.

The genes are TRBV6-6 and TRBJ2-7; 10 bases map to TRBD1. Looked up from germline, CDR1 is MNHNY and CDR2 is SVGAGI (reference sequence). V gave up 6 bases and J gave up 3 bases; unmatched junction bases: 5. The CDR3 contains 14 residues. The CDR3 DNA is TGTGCCAGCAGAAAGACAGGGGGCAACTACGAGCAGTACTTC. It encodes CASRKTGGNYEQYF.

The rearrangement links TRBV7-3 to TRBJ2-1, with D possibly being TRBD2 (5 bases). This CDR3 is built from 15 residues. Germline V gene lookup returns CDR1 SGHTA and CDR2 FQGTGA. Deletions cut 6 bases from V and 3 bases from J, with 15 bases between. The CDR3 DNA reads as TGTGCCAGCAGTCTTACGGGGTATCTCTACAATGAGCAGTTCTTC. Translating it yields CASSLTGYLYNEQFF. Full variable domain (remainder filled in from reference TRBV7-3 and TRBJ2-1): GAGVSQTPSNKVTEKGKYVELRCDPISGHTALYWYRQSLGQGPEFLIYFQGTGAADDSGLPNDRFFAVRPEGSVSTLKIQRTERGDSAVYLCASSLTGYLYNEQFFGPGTRLTVL.

This chain links TRBV5-4 with TRBJ1-5; D unresolved. V shed 3 bases and J shed 1 base, with 11 bases lying between them. The CDR3 runs to 15 residues. CDR1 is SGHNT, CDR2 YYREEE, per germline (reference sequence). CDR3 nucleotides: TGTGCCAGCAGCTACGACGCAAACAGCAATCAGCCCCAGCATTTT. Protein product: CASSYDANSNQPQHF.

The rearrangement joins TRBV27 to TRBJ2-6; tentatively, D is TRBD1 (6 bases). V was trimmed by 8 bases and J by 2 bases, leaving 13 bases between them. Germline loops: CDR1 MNHEY, CDR2 SMNVEV (reference sequence). The CDR3 runs 15 residues. The CDR3 nucleotides are TGTGCCAGCTACGACAGGTTGGCTGGGGCCAACGTCCTGACTTTC. It specifies CASYDRLAGANVLTF.

This clone was recorded once. The chain combines TRBV9 with TRBJ1-2; TRBD1 might be the D (5 bases). Germline V gives CDR1 SGDLS, CDR2 YYNGEE. The germline V and J ends were trimmed by 0 bases and 8 bases, with 14 bases remaining between them. The CDR3 covers 14 residues. The CDR3 reads CASSVVAGGTGYTF. CDR3 bases: TGTGCCAGCAGCGTAGTGGCAGGAGGGACGGGCTACACCTTC.

The V gene is TRBV6-4, the J gene TRBJ2-5; D gene uncertain. Germline V gene lookup returns CDR1 MRHNA and CDR2 SNTAGT. V gave up 6 bases and J gave up 2 bases, with 7 bases separating them. The CDR3 loop spans 12 amino acids. This CDR3 reads CASREKQETQYF. The CDR3 DNA reads as TGTGCCAGCAGAGAAAAACAAGAGACCCAGTACTTC.